These T cell receptor beta chains were read from a single sample in a study of blood T cell repertoires in COVID-19. Some clones are missing from TCRdb's copy, which holds only in-frame ones; the method was immunoSEQ multiplex PCR. The sample gives approximately 120,000 clones, approximately 83% of which show up once; 18% is in the top ten. Sequencing used peripheral blood. The receptor source for this set is a woman aged 50 to 65 who had recovered from COVID-19. The CDR3 runs from the conserved cysteine through the conserved F or W. A D gene is named only where the DNA matches it firmly. The size field is filled for only some rows; it gives once, few, many or a size class.

CASSSGEVTDTQYF	TGTGCCAGCAGCTCGGGGGAGGTCACAGATACGCAGTATTTT	TRBV11-3	TRBJ2-3	NA	NA
CASSPRVSSGGVSSTDTQYF	TGTGCCAGCTCACCACGGGTATCCAGCGGGGGGGTGTCATCCACAGATACGCAGTATTTT	TRBV18	TRBJ2-3	NA	TRBD2
CASSAGDQSLGPEQFF	TGTGCCAGCAGCGCGGGAGACCAATCCCTTGGTCCTGAGCAGTTCTTC	TRBV9	TRBJ2-1	NA	NA
CASSYTSGSSYEQYF	TGTGCCAGCAGTTATACTAGCGGTAGCTCCTACGAGCAGTACTTC	TRBV27	TRBJ2-7	NA	TRBD2
CASSHLGDEQYF	TGTGCCAGCAGCCACTTAGGGGACGAGCAGTACTTC	TRBV3-1/TRBV3-2	TRBJ2-7	NA	NA
CASSLEAGVPQETQYF	TGTGCCAGCAGCTTAGAAGCGGGAGTACCCCAAGAGACCCAGTACTTC	TRBV7-6	TRBJ2-5	few	TRBD2
CASSPVGALSGVDTQYF	TGCGCCAGCAGCCCCGTAGGCGCCCTTAGCGGTGTAGATACGCAGTATTTT	TRBV4-3	TRBJ2-3	NA	NA
CATSERGGLELFF	TGTGCCACCAGCGAGAGGGGGGGACTCGAACTGTTTTTT	TRBV15	TRBJ1-4	NA	NA
CASSASPNARYTF	TGTGCCAGCAGTGCTAGTCCCAATGCAAGGTACACCTTC	TRBV2	TRBJ1-2	NA	NA
CASRPGSGGGYEQYF	TGTGCCAGCAGACCGGGGTCAGGGGGAGGCTACGAGCAGTACTTC	TRBV6-5	TRBJ2-7	few	NA
CASSEALGSWTSGNTGELFF	TGTGCCAGCAGTGAAGCGTTGGGGAGTTGGACTAGCGGGAACACCGGGGAGCTGTTTTTT	TRBV2	TRBJ2-2	once	TRBD2
CASSHNRGGNTEAFF	TGTGCCAGCAGCCACAACAGGGGCGGGAACACTGAAGCTTTCTTT	TRBV6-5	TRBJ1-1	NA	TRBD1
CASSLTSGSLGEQYF	TGCGCCAGCAGCCTAACTAGCGGGAGCTTGGGCGAGCAGTACTTC	TRBV5-1	TRBJ2-7	NA	TRBD2
CASSIDRTFNEQFF	TGTGCCAGTAGTATAGATCGGACATTCAATGAGCAGTTCTTC	TRBV19	TRBJ2-1	NA	NA
CASSPLVGTSYEQYF	TGTGCCAGCAGCCCCCTCGTGGGGACTAGCTACGAGCAGTACTTC	TRBV11-2	TRBJ2-7	NA	TRBD2
CAISGTGTGVSGYTF	TGTGCCATCAGTGGGACCGGGACAGGGGTTAGTGGCTACACCTTC	TRBV10-3	TRBJ1-2	NA	TRBD1
CATSDPSGTGSNTQYF	TGTGCCACCAGTGATCCCTCCGGGACAGGGTCCAATACGCAGTATTTT	TRBV24-1	TRBJ2-3	NA	TRBD1
CASSGGSSGNNEQFF	TGTGCCAGCAGCGGGGGGTCCTCAGGGAACAATGAGCAGTTCTTC	TRBV2	TRBJ2-1	NA	TRBD2
CASSRTFRDRGLSTGELFF	TGCGCCAGCAGCCGCACCTTCCGGGACAGGGGCCTTTCTACCGGGGAGCTGTTTTTT	TRBV5-1	TRBJ2-2	NA	TRBD1
CASSHQGARQPQHF	TGTGCCAGCTCGCACCAGGGGGCACGGCAGCCCCAGCATTTT	TRBV18	TRBJ1-5	NA	TRBD1
CASSQGQLSTIYF	TGTGCCAGCAGCCAAGGTCAACTAAGCACCATATATTTT	TRBV3-1/TRBV3-2	TRBJ1-3	NA	NA
CASSHRLEDGREQYF	TGTGCCAGCAGTCACAGGCTTGAAGACGGTCGCGAGCAGTACTTC	TRBV27	TRBJ2-7	NA	NA
CASSFGAGAQETQYF	TGTGCCAGCAGCTTCGGCGCGGGGGCCCAAGAGACCCAGTACTTC	TRBV5-6	TRBJ2-5	NA	NA
CASSLRSIGDRRHQETQYF	TGTGCCAGCAGCCTAAGGTCGATCGGGGACAGGAGACACCAAGAGACCCAGTACTTC	TRBV7-7	TRBJ2-5	NA	TRBD1
CSASLNGELFF	TGCAGTGCTAGTCTTAACGGGGAGCTGTTTTTT	TRBV20-1	TRBJ2-2	many	NA
CASSHMNTEAFF	TGCGCCAGCAGCCACATGAACACTGAAGCTTTCTTT	TRBV4-3	TRBJ1-1	few	NA
CASSLQGHRYNGYTF	TGTGCCAGCAGCTTACAGGGGCATCGCTATAATGGCTACACCTTC	TRBV13	TRBJ1-2	NA	NA
CASSLGLAGPPEQFF	TGTGCCAGCAGCTTAGGGCTAGCGGGACCTCCCGAGCAGTTCTTC	TRBV7-3	TRBJ2-1	NA	TRBD2
CASSFKIGGEQFF	TGTGCCAGCAGCTTTAAGATTGGAGGAGAGCAGTTCTTC	TRBV7-9	TRBJ2-1	NA	NA
CACKRGEGQPQHF	TGTGCCTGCAAGAGGGGGGAGGGGCAGCCCCAGCATTTT	TRBV6-5	TRBJ1-5	NA	NA
CASSPGGVAGSGELFF	TGCGCCAGCAGCCCCGGGGGAGTAGCGGGGTCCGGGGAGCTGTTTTTT	TRBV5-1	TRBJ2-2	NA	TRBD2
CASRPAGGTDTQYF	TGTGCCAGCAGACCAGCCGGCGGTACAGATACGCAGTATTTT	TRBV7-2	TRBJ2-3	NA	NA
CASSLGQGVYF	TGTGCCAGCAGCTTGGGTCAAGGGGTCTACTTC	TRBV5-6	TRBJ2-4	once	NA
CASSRQHNRGLSGYTF	TGTGCCAGCAGCCGACAACACAACAGGGGATTGAGCGGCTACACCTTC	TRBV3-1/TRBV3-2	TRBJ1-2	NA	TRBD1
CASSLQGLANYGYTF	TGTGCCAGCAGCTTGCAAGGCCTAGCTAACTATGGCTACACCTTC	TRBV5-8	TRBJ1-2	NA	NA
CASRLDRVGTEAFF	TGTGCCAGCAGACTAGACAGGGTTGGGACTGAAGCTTTCTTT	TRBV28	TRBJ1-1	NA	TRBD1
CASSPLGTAASTDTQYF	TGTGCCAGCTCACCTCTCGGGACAGCCGCTAGCACAGATACGCAGTATTTT	TRBV18	TRBJ2-3	NA	TRBD1
CASSSFDLPYNEQFF	TGTGCCAGCAGTTCGTTTGACTTACCCTACAATGAGCAGTTCTTC	TRBV6-2/TRBV6-3	TRBJ2-1	few	NA
CASSSPGTGDYEQYF	TGTGCCAGCAGTTCGCCCGGGACAGGGGACTACGAGCAGTACTTC	TRBV6-6	TRBJ2-7	NA	TRBD1
CATTGGNYGYTF	TGTGCCACCACCGGGGGGAACTATGGCTACACCTTC	TRBV2	TRBJ1-2	NA	NA
CASSVGLRAQHF	TGTGCCAGCAGTGTGGGACTGAGGGCCCAGCATTTT	TRBV2	TRBJ1-5	NA	NA
CASSLQLNQNTEAFF	TGCGCCAGCAGCCTACAACTAAACCAGAACACTGAAGCTTTCTTT	TRBV4-3	TRBJ1-1	NA	NA
CAGKAGASYYGYTF	TGTGCCGGAAAAGCGGGGGCGTCATACTATGGCTACACCTTC	TRBV30	TRBJ1-2	NA	NA
CASSLIAGRSSYEQYF	TGTGCCAGCAGTTTGATAGCGGGCCGAAGCTCCTACGAGCAGTACTTC	TRBV27	TRBJ2-7	NA	TRBD2
CASSGTSGRREQYF	TGTGCCAGTAGTGGGACTAGCGGGAGAAGGGAGCAGTACTTC	TRBV19	TRBJ2-7	NA	TRBD2
CASKGVRSYNEQFF	TGTGCCAGCAAGGGGGTCCGCTCCTACAATGAGCAGTTCTTC	TRBV2	TRBJ2-1	once	NA
CASSPVVESFGPNTEAFF	TGCGCCAGCAGCCCAGTCGTGGAGAGTTTCGGCCCGAACACTGAAGCTTTCTTT	TRBV4-1	TRBJ1-1	NA	NA
CASWAGQGYEQYF	TGTGCCAGCTGGGCAGGGCAGGGCTACGAGCAGTACTTC	TRBV18	TRBJ2-7	NA	NA
CASSSIMTEADTQYF	TGCGCCAGCAGCTCCATAATGACCGAGGCGGATACGCAGTATTTT	TRBV5-1	TRBJ2-3	NA	NA
CASSEGQGNTEAFF	TGTGCCAGCAGTGAAGGGCAGGGAAACACTGAAGCTTTCTTT	TRBV6-1	TRBJ1-1	NA	NA
CASSLGSGSLYNEQFF	TGCGCCAGCAGCTTGGGATCAGGGTCCCTCTACAATGAGCAGTTCTTC	TRBV5-1	TRBJ2-1	NA	NA
CASSDGLAGGDEQYF	TGTGCCAGCAGCGACGGACTAGCGGGAGGCGACGAGCAGTACTTC	TRBV6-2/TRBV6-3	TRBJ2-7	NA	TRBD2
CASSYTGTTPYEQYF	TGTGCCAGCAGTTATACCGGGACTACCCCCTACGAGCAGTACTTC	TRBV6-5	TRBJ2-7	few	TRBD2
CASIGPRGRGNQPQHF	TGTGCCAGTATTGGCCCTAGGGGCCGAGGCAATCAGCCCCAGCATTTT	TRBV19	TRBJ1-5	once	NA
CASSWMGQSASGYTF	TGCGCCAGCAGCTGGATGGGACAGTCGGCATCCGGCTACACCTTC	TRBV4-1	TRBJ1-2	NA	TRBD1